This T cell receptor (beta chain) emerged from a study of blood T cell repertoires in COVID-19. About the study: Acute-phase and convalescent COVID-19 samples originated in the United States, Italy and Spain. PBMCs, B-cell-depleted T cells, or T cells were the source of the cDNA or gDNA that made up the material.

The V segment lost 2 bases and the J segment 5 bases; nucleotides outside the gene matches: 8. The germline V gene encodes CDR1 ENHRY and CDR2 SYGVKD. This CDR3 is built from 17 residues. This clone was observed a few times. Only in-frame clones appear in the TCRdb table, and some are missing; sequencing was by immunoSEQ multiplex PCR. The repertoire holds roughly 230,000 clones, with about nine tenths as singletons. The chain joins TRBV10-3 to TRBJ2-1; TRBD2 agrees at 11 bases. Sequencing input: peripheral blood. The receptor comes from a man between 65 and 85 years old with acute or convalescent COVID-19. The CDR3 reads CAISEPGLADTDNEQFF. The CDR3 region has the DNA TGTGCCATCAGTGAGCCGGGACTAGCGGACACAGACAATGAGCAGTTCTTC.